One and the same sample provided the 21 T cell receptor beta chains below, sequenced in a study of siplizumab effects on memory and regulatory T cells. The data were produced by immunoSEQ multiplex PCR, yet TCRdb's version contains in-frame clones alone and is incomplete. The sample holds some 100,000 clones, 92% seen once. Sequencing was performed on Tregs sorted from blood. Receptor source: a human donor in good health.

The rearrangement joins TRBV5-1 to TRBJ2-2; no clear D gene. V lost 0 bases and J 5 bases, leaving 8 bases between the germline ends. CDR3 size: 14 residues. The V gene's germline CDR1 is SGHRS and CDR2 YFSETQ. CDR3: CASSLAERTGELFF. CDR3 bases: TGCGCCAGCAGCTTGGCCGAGAGGACCGGGGAGCTGTTTTTT.

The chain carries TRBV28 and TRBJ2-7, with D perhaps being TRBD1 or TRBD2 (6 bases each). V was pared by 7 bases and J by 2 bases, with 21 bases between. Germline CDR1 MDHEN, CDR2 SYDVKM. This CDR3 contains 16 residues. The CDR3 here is CASKGALGGPTYEQYF. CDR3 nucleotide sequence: TGTGCCAGCAAAGGCGCTTTGGGGGGCCCGACCTACGAGCAGTACTTC.

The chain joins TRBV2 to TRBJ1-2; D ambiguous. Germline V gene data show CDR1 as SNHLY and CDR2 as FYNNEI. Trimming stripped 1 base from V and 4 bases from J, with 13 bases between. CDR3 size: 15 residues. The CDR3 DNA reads TGTGCCAGCAGTGAAGAACTTCTGACCTTCTATGGCTACACCTTC. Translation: CASSEELLTFYGYTF.

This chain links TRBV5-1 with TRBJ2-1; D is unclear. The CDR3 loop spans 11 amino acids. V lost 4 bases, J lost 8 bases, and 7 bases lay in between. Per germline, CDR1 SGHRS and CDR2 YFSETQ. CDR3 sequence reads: CASSIADEQFF. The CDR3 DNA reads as TGCGCCAGCAGCATAGCCGATGAGCAGTTCTTC.

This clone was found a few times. CDR3 sequence (DNA): TGTGCCAGCAGCTGGGGACTAGCGGGAGTCAATGAGCAGTTCTTC. Translated: CASSWGLAGVNEQFF. The rearrangement joins TRBV14 to TRBJ2-1; TRBD2 matches 14 bases. J gave up 6 bases and V 5 bases, and 3 bases lay outside the gene matches. The CDR3 contains 15 residues. Germline V gene sequence: CDR1 SGHDN, CDR2 FVKESK. The entire variable domain, with the rest obtained from reference TRBV14 and TRBJ2-1, is as follows: EAGVTQFPSHSVIEKGQTVTLRCDPISGHDNLYWYRRVMGKEIKFLLHFVKESKQDESGMPNNRFLAERTGGTYSTLKVQPAELEDSGVYFCASSWGLAGVNEQFFGPGTRLTVL.

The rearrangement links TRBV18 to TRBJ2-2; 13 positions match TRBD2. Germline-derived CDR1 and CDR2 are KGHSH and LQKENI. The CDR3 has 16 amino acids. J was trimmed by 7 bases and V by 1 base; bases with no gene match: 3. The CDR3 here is CASSPRTSGSFGELFF. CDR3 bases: TGTGCCAGCTCACCACGGACTAGCGGGAGTTTCGGGGAGCTGTTTTTT.

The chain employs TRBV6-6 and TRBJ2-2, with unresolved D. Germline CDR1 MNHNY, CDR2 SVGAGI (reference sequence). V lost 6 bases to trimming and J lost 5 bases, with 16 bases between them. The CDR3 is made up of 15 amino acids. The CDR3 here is CASSRRDPLTGELFF. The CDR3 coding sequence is TGTGCCAGCAGCCGCCGCGACCCCCTGACCGGGGAGCTGTTTTTT.

CDR3 nucleotide sequence: TGTGCCAGCCGGGGTCCCGACAGGGGCATCTCTGGGGCCAACGTCCTGACTTTC. Translated, it gives CASRGPDRGISGANVLTF. The V gene is TRBV28, the J gene TRBJ2-6; 8 bases are shared with TRBD1. The CDR3 has 18 amino acids. Germline assignment: CDR1 MDHEN and CDR2 SYDVKM. The V gene end was trimmed by 8 bases and the J gene end by 0 bases; junction bases not matched to a gene: 12.

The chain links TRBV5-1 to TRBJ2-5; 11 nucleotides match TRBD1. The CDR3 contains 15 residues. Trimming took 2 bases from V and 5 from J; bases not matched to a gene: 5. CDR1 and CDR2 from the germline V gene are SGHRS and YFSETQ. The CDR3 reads CASSFWTGGLETQYF. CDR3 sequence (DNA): TGCGCCAGCAGCTTCTGGACAGGGGGCCTCGAGACCCAGTACTTC.

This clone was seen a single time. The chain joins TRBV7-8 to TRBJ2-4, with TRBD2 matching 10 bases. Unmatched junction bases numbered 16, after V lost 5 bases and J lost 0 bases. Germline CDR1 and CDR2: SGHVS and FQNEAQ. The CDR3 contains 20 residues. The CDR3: CASSPQVGLASILAKNIQYF. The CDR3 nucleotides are TGTGCCAGCAGCCCCCAGGTGGGACTAGCGTCCATTCTAGCCAAAAACATTCAGTACTTC.

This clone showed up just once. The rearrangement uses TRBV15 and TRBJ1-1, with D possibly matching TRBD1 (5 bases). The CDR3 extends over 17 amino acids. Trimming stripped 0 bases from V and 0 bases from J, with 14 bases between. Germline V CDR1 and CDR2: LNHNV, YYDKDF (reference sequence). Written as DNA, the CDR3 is TGTGCCACCAGCAGAGAGACAGCAAGCAACATGAACACTGAAGCTTTCTTT. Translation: CATSRETASNMNTEAFF.

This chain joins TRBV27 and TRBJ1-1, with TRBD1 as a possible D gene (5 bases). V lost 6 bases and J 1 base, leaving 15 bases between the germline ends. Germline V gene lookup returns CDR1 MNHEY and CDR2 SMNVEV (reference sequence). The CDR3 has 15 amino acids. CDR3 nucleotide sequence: TGTGCCAGCAGGGTCGGGCGGGGCTGGAACACTGAAGCTTTCTTT. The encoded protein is CASRVGRGWNTEAFF.

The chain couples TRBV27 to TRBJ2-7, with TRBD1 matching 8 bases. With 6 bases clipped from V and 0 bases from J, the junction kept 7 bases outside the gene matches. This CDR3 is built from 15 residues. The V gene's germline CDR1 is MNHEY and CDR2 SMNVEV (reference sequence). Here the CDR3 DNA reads TGTGCCAGCAGGGGGACAGGCCCCCTCTCCTACGAGCAGTACTTC. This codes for CASRGTGPLSYEQYF.

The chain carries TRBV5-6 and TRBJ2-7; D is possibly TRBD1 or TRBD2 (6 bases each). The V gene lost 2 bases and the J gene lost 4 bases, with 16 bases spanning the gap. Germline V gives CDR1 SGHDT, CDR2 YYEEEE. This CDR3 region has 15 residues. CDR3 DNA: TGTGCCAGCAGCTTTAGACTCGGGGGCCGGTACGAGCAGTACTTC. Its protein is CASSFRLGGRYEQYF.

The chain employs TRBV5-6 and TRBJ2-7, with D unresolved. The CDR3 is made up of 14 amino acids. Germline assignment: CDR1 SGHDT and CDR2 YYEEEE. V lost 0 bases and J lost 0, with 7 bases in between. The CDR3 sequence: CASSLVPGSYEQYF. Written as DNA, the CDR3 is TGTGCCAGCAGCTTGGTTCCGGGCTCCTACGAGCAGTACTTC.

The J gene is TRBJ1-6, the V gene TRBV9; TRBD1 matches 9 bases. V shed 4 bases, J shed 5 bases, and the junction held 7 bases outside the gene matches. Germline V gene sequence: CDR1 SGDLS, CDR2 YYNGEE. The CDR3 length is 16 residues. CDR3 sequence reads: CASSYTGQGNNSPLHF. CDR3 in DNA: TGTGCCAGCAGCTATACGGGACAGGGTAATAATTCACCCCTCCACTTT. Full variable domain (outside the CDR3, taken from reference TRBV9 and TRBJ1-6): DSGVTQTPKHLITATGQRVTLRCSPRSGDLSVYWYQQSLDQGLQFLIQYYNGEERAKGNILERFSAQQFPDLHSELNLSSLELGDSALYFCASSYTGQGNNSPLHFGNGTRLTVT.

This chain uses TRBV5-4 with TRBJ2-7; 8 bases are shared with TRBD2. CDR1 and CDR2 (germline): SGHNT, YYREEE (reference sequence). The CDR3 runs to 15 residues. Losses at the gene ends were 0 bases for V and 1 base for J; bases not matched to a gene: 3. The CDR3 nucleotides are TGTGCCAGCAGCTTGGCAGCGGGGGATTCCTACGAGCAGTACTTC. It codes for CASSLAAGDSYEQYF.

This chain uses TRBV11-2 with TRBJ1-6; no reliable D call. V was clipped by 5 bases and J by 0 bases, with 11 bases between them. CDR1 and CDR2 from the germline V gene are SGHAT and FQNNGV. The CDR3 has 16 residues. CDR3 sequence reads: CASSHIQSSYNSPLHF. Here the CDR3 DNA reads TGTGCCAGCAGCCACATACAGAGCTCCTATAATTCACCCCTCCACTTT.

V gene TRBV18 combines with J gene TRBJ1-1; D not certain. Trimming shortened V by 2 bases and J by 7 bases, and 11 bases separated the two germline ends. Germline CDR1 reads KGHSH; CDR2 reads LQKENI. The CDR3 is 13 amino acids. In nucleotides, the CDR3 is TGTGCCAGCTCACCAGACTTTTTATTTGAAGCTTTCTTT. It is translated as CASSPDFLFEAFF.

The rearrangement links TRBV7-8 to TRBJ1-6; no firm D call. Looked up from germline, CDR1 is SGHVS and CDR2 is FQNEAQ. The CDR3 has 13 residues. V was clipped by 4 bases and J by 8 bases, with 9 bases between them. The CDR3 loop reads CASSWSGDSPLHF. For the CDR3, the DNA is TGTGCCAGCAGCTGGAGCGGGGATTCACCCCTCCACTTT.

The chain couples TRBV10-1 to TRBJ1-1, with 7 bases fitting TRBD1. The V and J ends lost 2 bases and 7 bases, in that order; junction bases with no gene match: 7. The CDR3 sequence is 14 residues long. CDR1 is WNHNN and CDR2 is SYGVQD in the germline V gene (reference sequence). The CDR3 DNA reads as TGCGCCAGCAGTGAGCAACAGGGGAGTGGTGAAGCTTTCTTT. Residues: CASSEQQGSGEAFF.